This T cell receptor beta chain was sequenced for a study of T cells in women clearing cervical HPV infection. General study findings and limits: Repertoire richness, not evenness, was significantly elevated in CIN3+ cases versus controls. Each sample's T-cell count was unknown, possibly confounding richness.

With regard to this clone: Antigen unknown.

Here immunoSEQ multiplex PCR was the method, and the copy in TCRdb shows in-frame clones only, minus some. This sample's clone table lists roughly 48,000 clones. All participants had a single incident cervical HPV16 infection, and prevalent HPV16 infections were excluded. The specimen sequenced was blood buffy coat. The TCR comes from a woman between 18 and 75 years old with a cervical HPV16 infection that either progressed to CIN3+ or cleared (not recorded which).

The CDR3 DNA, read in part, is TGTGCCAGCAGTGAACAAGGTTTATCCGGGGAG. This codes for CASSEQGLSGE. The CDR3 in its entirety is CASSEQGLSGELFF. The chain combines TRBV2 with TRBJ2-2; D is uncertain. The read falls 3 residues short of the CDR3 end, and the missing part is taken from the germline J gene. This CDR3 comprises 14 residues. Between the trimmed V and J ends, which lost 2 bases and 6 bases, there was a span of 10 bases. Per germline, CDR1 SNHLY and CDR2 FYNNEI.